A selection of T cell receptor beta chains follows, all from one sample in a study of PD-1 blockade in classical Hodgkin lymphoma. Data came from immunoSEQ multiplex PCR; TCRdb stores just in-frame clones and leaves some out. The data show tens of thousands of clones, 75% to 85% seen once. Sequenced material: peripheral blood mononuclear cells (PBMCs), taken before the fourth cycle of nivolumab. Receptor source: a human donor with classical Hodgkin lymphoma. CDR3s include the opening cysteine and the closing phenylalanine or tryptophan. Each record gives: V gene, clone size, D gene, J gene, CDR3 protein, CDR3 DNA. D genes are given only for firm matches. Size values are once, few and many counts, or a class for expanded clones, and some rows have none.

V: TRBV19; size: NA; D: NA; J: TRBJ1-5; CDR3: CASSIVGGGPQHF; DNA: TGTGCCAGTAGTATCGTGGGGGGCGGGCCCCAGCATTTT
V: TRBV7-2; size: NA; D: TRBD1; J: TRBJ2-1; CDR3: CASSLATGDNEQFF; DNA: TGTGCCAGCAGCTTAGCGACAGGGGACAATGAGCAGTTCTTC
V: TRBV7-9; size: NA; D: TRBD1; J: TRBJ1-2; CDR3: CASSPPTGGLFGYTF; DNA: TGTGCCAGCAGCCCCCCGACAGGGGGCCTGTTTGGCTACACCTTC
V: TRBV6-1; size: NA; D: TRBD1; J: TRBJ2-1; CDR3: CASSGQQGAIYNEQFF; DNA: TGTGCCAGCAGTGGACAACAGGGGGCGATCTACAATGAGCAGTTCTTC
V: TRBV10-3; size: NA; D: NA; J: TRBJ2-7; CDR3: CAISESGSSYEQYF; DNA: TGTGCCATCAGTGAGTCGGGCAGTTCCTACGAGCAGTACTTC
V: TRBV30; size: NA; D: TRBD2; J: TRBJ2-3; CDR3: CAWRSGLAGKADTQYF; DNA: TGTGCCTGGAGGTCGGGGCTAGCGGGTAAAGCAGATACGCAGTATTTT
V: TRBV2; size: NA; D: NA; J: TRBJ1-5; CDR3: CASSGPSPGNQPQHF; DNA: TGTGCCAGCAGTGGACCCTCCCCGGGGAATCAGCCCCAGCATTTT
V: TRBV15; size: NA; D: TRBD2; J: TRBJ2-3; CDR3: CATSRLLAGGFTDTQYF; DNA: TGTGCCACCAGCAGATTACTAGCGGGAGGATTCACAGATACGCAGTATTTT
V: TRBV7-6; size: NA; D: NA; J: TRBJ2-1; CDR3: CASSLSTLESWRDRNEQFF; DNA: TGTGCCAGCAGCTTAAGCACACTAGAGTCCTGGCGGGACCGCAATGAGCAGTTCTTC
V: TRBV27; size: few; D: NA; J: TRBJ2-2; CDR3: CASSLFSGAGELFF; DNA: TGTGCCAGCAGTTTATTTTCGGGGGCCGGGGAGCTGTTTTTT
V: TRBV6-5; size: NA; D: NA; J: TRBJ1-1; CDR3: CASSYSLTKEAFF; DNA: TGTGCCAGCAGTTACTCGTTAACCAAGGAAGCTTTCTTT
V: TRBV4-3; size: NA; D: TRBD1; J: TRBJ1-2; CDR3: CASSQIAAGGQGGYTF; DNA: TGCGCCAGCAGCCAAATCGCGGCAGGGGGTCAGGGTGGCTACACCTTC
V: TRBV5-1; size: NA; D: TRBD1; J: TRBJ1-1; CDR3: CASRTGDLNTEAFF; DNA: TGCGCCAGCAGGACAGGGGACCTTAACACTGAAGCTTTCTTT
V: TRBV10-3; size: once; D: TRBD2; J: TRBJ2-7; CDR3: CATTDSGRNYEQYF; DNA: TGTGCCACCACCGATAGCGGGAGGAACTACGAGCAGTACTTC
V: TRBV7-9; size: NA; D: NA; J: TRBJ1-1; CDR3: CASSLAGNTEAFF; DNA: TGTGCCAGCAGCTTAGCAGGGAACACTGAAGCTTTCTTT
V: TRBV5-6; size: once; D: TRBD2; J: TRBJ2-5; CDR3: CASSLRLAGSIETQYF; DNA: TGTGCCAGCAGCTTAAGACTAGCGGGGTCAATAGAGACCCAGTACTTC
V: TRBV19; size: NA; D: NA; J: TRBJ2-1; CDR3: CASSMLGGSEQFF; DNA: TGTGCCAGTAGTATGCTGGGGGGCAGTGAGCAGTTCTTC
V: TRBV4-2; size: NA; D: TRBD2; J: TRBJ2-7; CDR3: CASSHGLAGGLGYEQYF; DNA: TGTGCCAGCAGCCATGGACTAGCGGGAGGGCTGGGCTACGAGCAGTACTTC
V: TRBV7-8; size: NA; D: NA; J: TRBJ1-2; CDR3: CASSLDIRAGGYTF; DNA: TGTGCCAGCAGCTTAGACATCAGGGCTGGTGGCTACACCTTC
V: TRBV18; size: NA; D: TRBD1; J: TRBJ2-3; CDR3: CASSPPGQGAPDTQYF; DNA: TGTGCCAGCTCACCGCCGGGACAGGGGGCACCAGATACGCAGTATTTT
V: TRBV5-6; size: NA; D: TRBD2; J: TRBJ2-5; CDR3: CASSLAGGETQYF; DNA: TGTGCCAGCAGCCTAGCGGGAGGGGAGACCCAGTACTTC
V: TRBV29-1; size: NA; D: NA; J: TRBJ2-2; CDR3: CSASTQNTGELFF; DNA: TGCAGCGCTTCGACTCAAAACACCGGGGAGCTGTTTTTT
V: TRBV7-2; size: NA; D: NA; J: TRBJ1-5; CDR3: CASSRGGPNQPQHF; DNA: TGTGCCAGCAGCCGCGGGGGTCCCAATCAGCCCCAGCATTTT